The rows below give T cell receptor beta chains drawn from one sample of a study of graft-versus-host responses after intestinal transplantation. Sequencing used immunoSEQ multiplex PCR; TCRdb keeps in-frame clones, though not all of them. The sample records about 85,000 clones, approximately 90% being singletons. Their antigens remain unidentified. The sequencing used unstimulated CD8+ T cells sorted from spleen or lymph node cells, collected before transplant. The receptors derive from a human donor who was the organ donor for an intestinal transplant. Both conserved end residues are part of each CDR3. A D gene is named only where the DNA matches it firmly. The size entry is marked missing in some rows and otherwise reads once, few, many or a size class.

CDR3nt	CDR3aa	abundance	d_gene	v_gene	j_gene	len
TGTGCCAGCAGCTCCACGACTGGTAACAATGAGCAGTTCTTC	CASSSTTGNNEQFF	NA	NA	TRBV11-3	TRBJ2-1	14
TGTGCCAGCAGCTTTACTAACCCAGGGGGTAATTCACCCCTCCACTTT	CASSFTNPGGNSPLHF	NA	TRBD1	TRBV11-3	TRBJ1-6	16
TGCGCCAGCAGCGTAGTCGGGACAGCTAACTATGGCTACACCTTC	CASSVVGTANYGYTF	NA	TRBD1	TRBV4-1	TRBJ1-2	15
TGTGCCAGTAGTATAGAGGGCAGGGGCACAGATACGCAGTATTTT	CASSIEGRGTDTQYF	NA	NA	TRBV19	TRBJ2-3	15
TGTGCCAGCAGTTACTCGGGTCGTGGCTACACCTTC	CASSYSGRGYTF	NA	NA	TRBV6-6	TRBJ1-2	12
TGTGCCAGCAGCCCCGAGACAGATTACACCGGGGAGCTGTTTTTT	CASSPETDYTGELFF	NA	NA	TRBV9	TRBJ2-2	15
TGTGCCAGCAGCTTAGCCCTAGCGGGGGGGCTCGGCGGTACGCAGTATTTT	CASSLALAGGLGGTQYF	NA	TRBD2	TRBV7-6	TRBJ2-3	17
TGCGCCAGCAGCTCGGGCGGGGGGGTACCCGTTCCAGATACGCAGTATTTT	CASSSGGGVPVPDTQYF	NA	TRBD2	TRBV5-1	TRBJ2-3	17
TGCGCCAGCAGCTGGGGACAGGGGCTCAACACTGAAGCTTTCTTT	CASSWGQGLNTEAFF	NA	TRBD1	TRBV5-1	TRBJ1-1	15
TGTGCCAGCAGTTTATTCCAGGGGGCGTCAGATACGCAGTATTTT	CASSLFQGASDTQYF	once	TRBD1	TRBV27	TRBJ2-3	15
TGTGCCAGCAGTGGGGGGACAGGGGGCTATGGCTACACCTTC	CASSGGTGGYGYTF	once	TRBD1	TRBV2	TRBJ1-2	14
TGTGCCAGCAGCCCCCCTGGGGGCGGGGAGACCCAGTACTTC	CASSPPGGGETQYF	NA	NA	TRBV14	TRBJ2-5	14
TGCGCCAGCAGTCTGGGACTAGCTTCCGGAGAGACCCAGTACTTC	CASSLGLASGETQYF	few	TRBD2	TRBV5-1	TRBJ2-5	15
TGTGCCACCAGCAGATCTCAGGGTGCCCGCACAGATACGCAGTATTTT	CATSRSQGARTDTQYF	NA	NA	TRBV15	TRBJ2-3	16
TGTGCCAGCAGCAGGGACACGTACGAGCAGTACTTC	CASSRDTYEQYF	NA	NA	TRBV7-9	TRBJ2-7	12
TGTGCCAGCAGCTCCGGACTAGAAACGAGCACCGGGGAGCTGTTTTTT	CASSSGLETSTGELFF	NA	TRBD2	TRBV5-4	TRBJ2-2	16
TGCGCCAGCAGCTTTGGACAGGGGGCCATTTTTAACCAGTATTTT	CASSFGQGAIFNQYF	NA	TRBD1	TRBV5-1	TRBJ2-3	15
TGTGCCAGCAGTACGACAGGATTGACTGAAGCTTTCTTT	CASSTTGLTEAFF	NA	NA	TRBV6-5	TRBJ1-1	13
TGTGCCAGTAGTATAAATTCGGCGGGAGGGCCACACAATGAGCAGTTCTTC	CASSINSAGGPHNEQFF	NA	TRBD2	TRBV19	TRBJ2-1	17
TGTGCCAGCAAAGGCGGACTCTGGGAGGACAACACCATATATTTT	CASKGGLWEDNTIYF	NA	NA	TRBV2	TRBJ1-3	15
TGTGCCAGCAGTGACTGGGTTGGGAATGAGCAGTTCTTC	CASSDWVGNEQFF	NA	NA	TRBV6-4	TRBJ2-1	13
TGTGCCAGTAGTATTACGGGCCGAACCTACGAGCAGTACTTC	CASSITGRTYEQYF	NA	NA	TRBV19	TRBJ2-7	14